This TCR beta chain was documented in a study of cytomegalovirus exposure and HLA in healthy donors. Notes on this clone: Its antigen remains unidentified.

PCR employed 60 Vbeta and 13 Jbeta primers. Repertoires were generated with immunoSEQ multiplex PCR, while TCRdb's copy carries only in-frame clones and drops some. This table has some 200,000 clones, 70% to 80% appearing once. The study's findings and limits: In vitro experiments confirmed that three CMV-associated chains were specific for CMV antigens.

CDR1 is SGHRS and CDR2 is YFSETQ in the germline V gene. CDR3 length: 21 amino acids. V gave up 0 bases and J gave up 2 bases; unmatched junction bases: 15. This chain joins TRBV5-1 and TRBJ2-2; 11 positions match TRBD2. Material: PBMCs. This sequence was found in a girl aged 5 to 17 in good health and CMV-seropositive. For the CDR3, the DNA is TGCGCCAGCAGCTTGGTTTTACTAGCGGGGGTCCCCGGGGAAAACACCGGGGAGCTGTTTTTT. Protein: CASSLVLLAGVPGENTGELFF. The variable domain in full, with the rest retrieved from reference TRBV5-1 and TRBJ2-2, is KAGVTQTPRYLIKTRGQQVTLSCSPISGHRSVSWYQQTPGQGLQFLFEYFSETQRNKGNFPGRFSGRQFSNSRSEMNVSTLELGDSALYLCASSLVLLAGVPGENTGELFFGEGSRLTVL.